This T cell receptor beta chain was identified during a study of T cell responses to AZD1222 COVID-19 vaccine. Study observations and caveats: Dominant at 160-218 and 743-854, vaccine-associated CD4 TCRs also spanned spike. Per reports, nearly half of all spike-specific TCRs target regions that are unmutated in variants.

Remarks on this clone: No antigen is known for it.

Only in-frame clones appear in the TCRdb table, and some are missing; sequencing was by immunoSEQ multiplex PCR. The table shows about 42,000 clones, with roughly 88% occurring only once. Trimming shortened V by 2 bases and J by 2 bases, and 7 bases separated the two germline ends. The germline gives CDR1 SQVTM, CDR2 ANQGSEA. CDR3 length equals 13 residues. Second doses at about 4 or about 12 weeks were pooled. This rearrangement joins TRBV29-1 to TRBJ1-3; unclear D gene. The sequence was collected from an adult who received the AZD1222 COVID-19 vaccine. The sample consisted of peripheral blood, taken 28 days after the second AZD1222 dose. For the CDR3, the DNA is TGCAGCGTTGAAAGGCTTACTGGAAACACCATATATTTT. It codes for CSVERLTGNTIYF.